These 17 T cell receptor beta chains were sequenced from one sample in a study of blood T cell repertoires in COVID-19. Libraries were prepared by immunoSEQ multiplex PCR; TCRdb keeps only in-frame clonotypes and omits some of them. The data show about 170,000 clones, around 84% seen once. The sequenced material came from peripheral blood. The receptors here all came from a woman of 80 years or more with COVID-19, enrolled during active disease.

The chain recombines TRBV2 with TRBJ2-1, with D possibly being TRBD2 (6 bases). This CDR3 has 13 amino acids. Germline V gene sequence: CDR1 SNHLY, CDR2 FYNNEI. Trimming shortened V by 8 bases and J by 7 bases, and 15 bases separated the two germline ends. CDR3 amino acids: CASHRDSLNEQFF. CDR3 coding DNA: TGTGCCAGCCACCGGGACTCCTTAAATGAGCAGTTCTTC.

V and J are TRBV7-2 and TRBJ2-2; 8 nucleotides line up with TRBD2. CDR1 is SGHTA, CDR2 FQGNSA, per germline. CDR3 length: 14 residues. Trimming cost V 10 bases and J 2 bases; bases outside gene matches: 6. The CDR3 nucleotides are TGTGCCACGGATAGCGGGACCAACACCGGGGAGCTGTTTTTT. Residues: CATDSGTNTGELFF.

The chain carries TRBV11-3 and TRBJ2-2; TRBD2 aligns across 15 bases. V shed 3 bases, J shed 6 bases, and the junction held 5 bases outside the gene matches. Per the germline V gene, CDR1 is SGHNT and CDR2 is YENEEA. This CDR3 is 17 amino acids long. Here the CDR3 reads CASSFAGTSGRSGELFF. The CDR3 DNA is TGTGCCAGCAGCTTCGCCGGGACTAGCGGGAGGTCCGGGGAGCTGTTTTTT. The entire variable domain, with the rest obtained from reference TRBV11-3 and TRBJ2-2, is as follows: EAGVVQSPRYKIIEKKQPVAFWCNPISGHNTLYWYLQNLGQGPELLIRYENEEAVDDSQLPKDRFSAERLKGVDSTLKIQPAELGDSAVYLCASSFAGTSGRSGELFFGEGSRLTVL.

The rearrangement uses TRBV4-3 and TRBJ1-6, with TRBD1 identical over 8 bases. The germline V gene encodes CDR1 LGHNA and CDR2 YSLEER. The CDR3 consists of 15 residues. V was clipped by 4 bases and J by 9 bases; unmatched bases: 8. The CDR3 DNA sequence: TGCGCCAGCAGCCGTGACAGGGGAAGTAGTTCACCCCTCCACTTT. Translating it yields CASSRDRGSSSPLHF.

The chain is built from TRBV5-1 and TRBJ1-2; D call uncertain. The germline CDR1 and CDR2 sequences are SGHRS and YFSETQ. Trimming removed 0 bases from V and 7 bases from J, with 10 bases in between. The CDR3 is 13 residues long. CDR3 DNA sequence: TGCGCCAGCAGCTTGGGCGAGGGTACTGGCTACACCTTC. This codes for CASSLGEGTGYTF. The entire variable domain, with the rest obtained from reference TRBV5-1 and TRBJ1-2, is as follows: KAGVTQTPRYLIKTRGQQVTLSCSPISGHRSVSWYQQTPGQGLQFLFEYFSETQRNKGNFPGRFSGRQFSNSRSEMNVSTLELGDSALYLCASSLGEGTGYTFGSGTRLTVV.

CDR3 sequence reads: CASSGSGLFTDTQYF. The DNA of the CDR3 is TGTGCCAGCAGCGGGAGCGGGCTCTTCACAGATACGCAGTATTTT. The chain is built from TRBV9 and TRBJ2-3, with TRBD2 as a possible D gene (6 bases). The CDR3 covers 15 residues. Germline CDR1 is SGDLS and CDR2 is YYNGEE. V lost 3 bases to trimming and J lost 2 bases, with 13 bases between them.

This sequence joins TRBV7-2 and TRBJ2-2; a possible D gene is TRBD2 (6 bases). The V end lost 5 bases, the J end lost 6 bases, and 13 bases lay between the germline ends. Looked up from germline, CDR1 is SGHTA and CDR2 is FQGNSA. CDR3 size: 14 residues. The CDR3 DNA sequence: TGTGCCAGCAGCCCTACCCCGGGGGCCGGGGAGCTGTTTTTT. It codes for CASSPTPGAGELFF.

V usage is TRBV28 and J usage is TRBJ1-5; perhaps TRBD1 as D (5 bases). The CDR3 is 14 residues long. Trimming cost V 7 bases and J 3 bases, with 13 bases left between them. From germline, CDR1 is MDHEN and CDR2 SYDVKM. The CDR3 reads CASNQGGNNQPQHF. CDR3 DNA sequence: TGTGCCAGCAACCAGGGAGGGAACAATCAGCCCCAGCATTTT.

The chain couples TRBV7-2 to TRBJ2-3; the D gene is possibly TRBD2 (5 bases). Germline V gene sequence: CDR1 SGHTA, CDR2 FQGNSA. The CDR3 has 16 residues. V was cut by 1 base and J by 1 base, with 12 bases left in between. Written as DNA, the CDR3 is TGTGCCAGCAGCTTAGGGGGAGTGATGGGCACAGATACGCAGTATTTT. It yields the protein CASSLGGVMGTDTQYF. The full variable domain, with the rest looked up from reference TRBV7-2 and TRBJ2-3, is GAGVSQSPSNKVTEKGKDVELRCDPISGHTALYWYRQSLGQGLEFLIYFQGNSAPDKSGLPSDRFSAERTGGSVSTLTIQRTQQEDSAVYLCASSLGGVMGTDTQYFGPGTRLTVL.

This chain joins TRBV9 and TRBJ2-7; 8 bases match TRBD2. This CDR3 is built from 17 residues. Germline V gives CDR1 SGDLS, CDR2 YYNGEE. Unmatched junction bases numbered 17, after V lost 3 bases and J lost 6 bases. The CDR3 loop is CASSAEGTGTSLGEQYF. The CDR3 nucleotides read TGTGCCAGCAGCGCTGAAGGAACCGGGACTAGTTTAGGCGAGCAGTACTTC.

The chain employs TRBV4-1 and TRBJ2-7, with 16 positions matching TRBD2. Germline V gene sequence: CDR1 MGHRA, CDR2 YSYEKL. Trimming at V came to 4 bases and at J to 1 base, leaving 4 bases not matched to a gene. CDR3 length: 17 amino acids. CDR3 in DNA: TGCGCCAGCAGCCCAGGGACTAGCGGGAGGGGATCCTACGAGCAGTACTTC. It codes for CASSPGTSGRGSYEQYF.

V gene TRBV7-9 combines with J gene TRBJ1-5, with a tentative D call TRBD1 (6 bases). V lost 3 bases and J 6 bases, leaving 12 bases between the germline ends. From germline, CDR1 is SEHNR and CDR2 FQNEAQ (reference sequence). The CDR3 extends over 14 amino acids. CDR3 bases: TGTGCCAGCAGCTTTACAGGGAACGGTCAGCCCCAGCATTTT. This gives the protein CASSFTGNGQPQHF.

This clone appeared once. The rearrangement links TRBV7-3 to TRBJ2-3; D not resolved. Germline V CDR1 and CDR2: SGHTA, FQGTGA. The germline V and J ends were trimmed by 6 bases and 0 bases, with 7 bases remaining between them. The CDR3 totals 13 residues. The CDR3 here is CASRAESTDTQYF. CDR3 bases: TGTGCCAGCAGGGCGGAAAGCACAGATACGCAGTATTTT.

J is TRBJ2-1 and V is TRBV27, with a tentative D call TRBD2 (6 bases). Per the germline V gene, CDR1 is MNHEY and CDR2 is SMNVEV (reference sequence). CDR3 length: 12 amino acids. Trimming removed 6 bases at V and 9 bases at J, with 12 bases between. The CDR3 bases are TGTGCCAGCAGACTTGGGGGAGGTGAGCAGTTCTTC. As protein: CASRLGGGEQFF.

The V and J genes are TRBV27 and TRBJ2-1; D perhaps matches TRBD2 (6 bases). Trimming shortened V by 2 bases and J by 7 bases, and 12 bases separated the two germline ends. The CDR3 spans 14 residues. Germline CDR1 and CDR2: MNHEY and SMNVEV (reference sequence). The CDR3: CASSLTRTTNEQFF. DNA of the CDR3: TGTGCCAGCAGTTTAACACGGACTACGAATGAGCAGTTCTTC.

V gene TRBV15 combines with J gene TRBJ1-5, with D maybe TRBD1 (6 bases). The CDR3 loop spans 14 amino acids. In germline, CDR1 is LNHNV, CDR2 YYDKDF (reference sequence). V was shortened by 5 bases and J by 3 bases, with 11 bases between the two germline ends. CDR3 in amino acids: CATSGDTDNQPQHF. In nucleotides, the CDR3 is TGTGCCACCAGCGGGGACACGGACAATCAGCCCCAGCATTTT.

The J gene is TRBJ2-3, the V gene TRBV28; the match to TRBD2 covers 9 bases. V shed 4 bases and J 4 bases; nucleotides not matched to a gene: 12. This CDR3 spans 17 amino acids. CDR1 is MDHEN and CDR2 is SYDVKM in the germline V gene. CDR3 loop: CASSSPAGSGSSDTQYF. DNA for the CDR3: TGTGCCAGCAGTTCCCCGGCGGGTAGCGGGAGTTCAGATACGCAGTATTTT.